Presented here are 22 T cell receptor beta chains from one specimen sequenced in a study of blood T cells in healthy people across ages (dated by TCRdb to between 2015 and 2016). Library prep was done by 5' RACE. TCRdb lists the instrument as Illumina HiSeq 2500. A second PCR of about 6 to 12 cycles was run with a J-beta primer mix and a sample-barcoded 5' primer. TCRdb passed the public sequencing reads through fastp at Q25 and MiXCR, retaining productive beta sequences. Each entry is one CDR3 protein sequence, shown with its most common DNA and genes. This sample is represented by 1.5 million to 2 million distinct CDR3 sequences; almost 35% of them were singletons. The top ten hold approximately 10% of the sample. The sequenced material came from blood. Receptors originate from a woman under 40 in good health.

The chain joins TRBV9 to TRBJ2-5; no firm D call. V was clipped by 4 bases and J by 5 bases, with 9 bases between them. CDR3 length: 12 amino acids. Germline CDR1 is SGDLS and CDR2 is YYNGEE. CDR3 sequence (DNA): TGTGCCAGCAGCTACGACGGGGAGACCCAGTACTTC. Residues: CASSYDGETQYF.

The J gene is TRBJ2-1, the V gene TRBV30; 8 bases agree with TRBD2. J lost 0 bases, V lost 4 bases, and 5 bases had no gene match. The CDR3 is 15 amino acids. Germline CDR1 reads GTSNPN; CDR2 reads SVGIG (reference sequence). The CDR3 DNA sequence: TGTGCCTGGACGGTCGGGGGGGGCTCCTACAATGAGCAGTTCTTC. Protein sequence: CAWTVGGGSYNEQFF.

The chain uses TRBV27 and TRBJ2-7; either TRBD1 or TRBD2 may fit D (5 bases each). V was clipped by 5 bases and J by 0 bases, with 14 bases between them. Germline V gene data show CDR1 as MNHEY and CDR2 as SMNVEV (reference sequence). The CDR3 contains 15 residues. The CDR3 DNA follows: TGTGCCAGCAGTCCCCCCGGGACCCCCTCCTACGAGCAGTACTTC. Protein product: CASSPPGTPSYEQYF.

This clonotype was picked up a small number of times. The V call is TRBV7-2, the J call TRBJ1-2, with 7 bases fitting TRBD1. The CDR3 consists of 14 residues. V lost 5 bases and J lost 9; bases outside the gene matches: 12. Germline V gene data show CDR1 as SGHTA and CDR2 as FQGNSA. The CDR3 protein is CASSPRQGSISYTF. CDR3 nucleotides: TGTGCCAGCAGCCCCCGACAGGGATCTATAAGCTACACCTTC.

This clonotype was detected ten times or more. This sequence joins TRBV10-3 and TRBJ2-7, with a tentative D call TRBD1 (5 bases). The CDR3 is 14 amino acids. The germline gives CDR1 ENHRY, CDR2 SYGVKD. Trimming stripped 2 bases from V and 0 bases from J, with 8 bases between. DNA of the CDR3: TGTGCCATCAGTGAGGACGACAGCTCCTACGAGCAGTACTTC. This translates into CAISEDDSSYEQYF.

The chain uses TRBV20-1 and TRBJ2-7, with 7 bases lining up with TRBD2. The CDR3 is 14 amino acids. The germline V gene has CDR1 DFQATT and CDR2 SNEGSKA (reference sequence). The trim removed 5 bases at V and 3 bases at J, leaving 10 bases unmatched. CDR3 loop: CSAYTGGSFYEQYF. CDR3 coding DNA: TGCAGTGCTTATACTGGCGGGAGTTTCTACGAGCAGTACTTC.

CDR3 in DNA: TGCAGTGCGAACACCGGGACAGGGCCCACTGAAGCTTTCTTT. Translated: CSANTGTGPTEAFF. The chain recombines TRBV20-1 with TRBJ1-1; 9 bases agree with TRBD1. Germline V gene lookup returns CDR1 DFQATT and CDR2 SNEGSKA (reference sequence). Trimming removed 6 bases from V and 4 bases from J; junction bases left unmatched: 9. There are 14 residues in the CDR3.

This clonotype has just a few counts. The chain links TRBV12-3 or TRBV12-4 to TRBJ1-2, with 9 bases identical to TRBD1. V lost 8 bases to trimming and J lost 4 bases; unmatched junction nucleotides: 8. The CDR3 runs to 14 residues. CDR3 coding DNA: TGTGCCAGCTTACCGGGACAGGGACTCTATGGCTACACCTTC. Amino acids: CASLPGQGLYGYTF.

The chain couples TRBV10-3 to TRBJ2-1, with 7 bases fitting TRBD2. The junction had 8 bases not matched to a gene; V was cut back by 6 bases and J by 6 bases. The germline V gene encodes CDR1 ENHRY and CDR2 SYGVKD. CDR3 size: 14 residues. The CDR3 spells CAIREAGEVNEQFF. The DNA of the CDR3 is TGTGCCATCAGGGAGGCGGGGGAGGTCAATGAGCAGTTCTTC.

This clonotype has more than one count but fewer than ten. The V and J genes are TRBV5-1 and TRBJ2-5, with 12 bases lining up with TRBD2. The CDR3 runs 14 residues. The V gene end was trimmed by 3 bases and the J gene end by 4 bases; junction bases not matched to a gene: 1. Per the germline V gene, CDR1 is SGHRS and CDR2 is YFSETQ. The CDR3 here is CASSWGLAGETQYF. CDR3 coding DNA: TGCGCCAGCAGCTGGGGACTAGCGGGAGAGACCCAGTACTTC.

This clonotype turned up a few times. The chain combines TRBV7-6 with TRBJ2-5; D remains ambiguous. This CDR3 is built from 13 residues. The germline V gene encodes CDR1 SGHVS and CDR2 FNYEAQ. With 0 bases removed from V and 5 bases from J, the gap between germline ends came to 7 bases. The CDR3 DNA is TGTGCCAGCAGCTTAGCTACCTGGGAGACCCAGTACTTC. Protein: CASSLATWETQYF.

This chain joins TRBV19 and TRBJ1-1; tentatively, D is TRBD1 (5 bases). Trimming shortened V by 2 bases and J by 0 bases, and 10 bases separated the two germline ends. The germline CDR1 and CDR2 sequences are LNHDA and SQIVND (reference sequence). CDR3 length equals 15 residues. The CDR3 loop reads CASSIQGALNTEAFF. The CDR3 DNA sequence: TGTGCCAGTAGTATACAGGGCGCCCTGAACACTGAAGCTTTCTTT.

A single count supports this clonotype. The V gene is TRBV28, the J gene TRBJ2-1, with D perhaps matching TRBD1 (6 bases). The V end was cut by 4 bases, the J end by 0 bases, with 19 bases between. The CDR3 loop spans 18 amino acids. Germline CDR1 and CDR2: MDHEN and SYDVKM. CDR3 sequence (DNA): TGTGCCAGCAGTTCATCTAGGCGGGCAGGGGACTCCTACAATGAGCAGTTCTTC. Its protein is CASSSSRRAGDSYNEQFF.

This clonotype came up many times. The chain uses TRBV4-1 and TRBJ2-3; D ambiguous. V gave up 0 bases and J gave up 5 bases, with 6 bases separating them. This CDR3 has 13 amino acids. Per the germline V gene, CDR1 is MGHRA and CDR2 is YSYEKL. The CDR3 reads CASSQDWEDTQYF. For the CDR3, the DNA is TGCGCCAGCAGCCAAGATTGGGAAGATACGCAGTATTTT.

In this sample, this clonotype turned up many times. V usage is TRBV5-1 and J usage is TRBJ1-2, with 9 bases identical to TRBD1. The CDR3 loop spans 16 amino acids. Trimming removed 0 bases from V and 4 bases from J; junction bases left unmatched: 7. Germline CDR1 SGHRS, CDR2 YFSETQ. The CDR3 DNA is TGCGCCAGCAGCTTGGAGGTGGGGACAGGGTCCTATGGCTACACCTTC. Protein product: CASSLEVGTGSYGYTF.

The V gene is TRBV9, the J gene TRBJ2-3, with a tentative D call TRBD2 (7 bases). The CDR3 length is 16 residues. Germline CDR1 SGDLS, CDR2 YYNGEE. V lost 6 bases, J lost 7 bases, and 24 bases lay in between. In DNA, the CDR3 is TGTGCCAGCACCCTCGGAGGGGGGGGGGCGAAGAATACGCAGTATTTT. This gives the protein CASTLGGGGAKNTQYF.

The rearrangement uses TRBV12-3 or TRBV12-4 and TRBJ1-2; the match to TRBD1 covers 8 bases. V was pared by 6 bases and J by 8 bases, with 11 bases of the junction left unmatched. The CDR3 covers 14 residues. DNA for the CDR3: TGTGCCAGCAGATCGGACAGGGTAACTCGGGGCTACACCTTC. Translation: CASRSDRVTRGYTF.

This clonotype was counted many times. The V call is TRBV20-1, the J call TRBJ2-7; 8 bases line up with TRBD1. Germline V gives CDR1 DFQATT, CDR2 SNEGSKA (reference sequence). The ends lost 0 bases at V and 4 bases at J; junction bases unmatched: 5. The CDR3 contains 14 residues. The CDR3 DNA follows: TGCAGTGCTAGAGATGCAGGGGGCAGGTACGAGCAGTACTTC. Amino acids: CSARDAGGRYEQYF.

At least ten counts were recorded for this clonotype. The genes are TRBV7-2 and TRBJ2-7, with D perhaps TRBD1 (6 bases). Trimming took off 4 bases at V and 1 base at J, with 8 bases between the two ends. Germline lookup yields CDR1 SGHTA and CDR2 FQGNSA. The CDR3 is made up of 13 amino acids. CDR3 loop: CASSYGQSYEQYF. The CDR3 DNA is TGTGCCAGCAGCTATGGACAGTCCTACGAGCAGTACTTC.

This clonotype was detected a few times. The chain couples TRBV27 to TRBJ2-7; 10 nucleotides match TRBD2. The CDR3 extends over 17 amino acids. The germline gives CDR1 MNHEY, CDR2 SMNVEV (reference sequence). The trim removed 2 bases at V and 1 base at J, leaving 8 bases unmatched. The CDR3 is CASSLTYSGRWSYEQYF. Here the CDR3 DNA reads TGTGCCAGCAGTTTAACTTATAGCGGGAGGTGGTCCTACGAGCAGTACTTC.

The CDR3 nucleotides are TGCGCCAGCAGCTTGGAGACAGGGGAGGAGACCTACGAGCAGTACTTC. Its protein product is CASSLETGEETYEQYF. The rearrangement links TRBV5-1 to TRBJ2-7; 8 bases match TRBD1. The germline gives CDR1 SGHRS, CDR2 YFSETQ. J lost 2 bases, V lost 0 bases, and 7 bases had no gene match. The CDR3 length is 16 residues. The full variable domain, its missing parts supplied by reference TRBV5-1 and TRBJ2-7, is KAGVTQTPRYLIKTRGQQVTLSCSPISGHRSVSWYQQTPGQGLQFLFEYFSETQRNKGNFPGRFSGRQFSNSRSEMNVSTLELGDSALYLCASSLETGEETYEQYFGPGTRLTVT.

This rearrangement joins TRBV4-1 to TRBJ1-4, with a tentative D call TRBD1 (6 bases). Germline CDR1 and CDR2: MGHRA and YSYEKL. Trimming removed 0 bases from V and 0 bases from J, with 17 bases in between. The CDR3 consists of 19 residues. The CDR3 protein is CASSQDHLSEGATNEKLFF. The CDR3 region has the DNA TGCGCCAGCAGCCAAGATCATCTCTCTGAGGGGGCAACTAATGAAAAACTGTTTTTT.